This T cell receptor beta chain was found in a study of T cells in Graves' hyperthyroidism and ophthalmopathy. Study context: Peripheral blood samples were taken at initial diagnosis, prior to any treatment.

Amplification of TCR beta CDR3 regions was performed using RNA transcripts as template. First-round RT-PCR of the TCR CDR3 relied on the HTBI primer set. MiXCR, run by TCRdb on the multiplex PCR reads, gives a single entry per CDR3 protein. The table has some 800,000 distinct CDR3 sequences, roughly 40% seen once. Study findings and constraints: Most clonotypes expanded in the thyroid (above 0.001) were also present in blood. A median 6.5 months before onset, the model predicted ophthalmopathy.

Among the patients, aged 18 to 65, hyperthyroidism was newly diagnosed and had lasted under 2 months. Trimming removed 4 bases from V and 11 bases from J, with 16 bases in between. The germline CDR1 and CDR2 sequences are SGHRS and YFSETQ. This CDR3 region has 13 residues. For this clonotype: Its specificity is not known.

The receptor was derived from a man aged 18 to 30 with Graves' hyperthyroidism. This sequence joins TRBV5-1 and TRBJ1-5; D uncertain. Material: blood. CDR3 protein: CASSLEMAETQHF. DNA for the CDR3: TGCGCCAGCAGCCTGGAGATGGCGGAGACCCAGCATTTT. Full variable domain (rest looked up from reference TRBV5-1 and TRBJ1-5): KAGVTQTPRYLIKTRGQQVTLSCSPISGHRSVSWYQQTPGQGLQFLFEYFSETQRNKGNFPGRFSGRQFSNSRSEMNVSTLELGDSALYLCASSLEMAETQHFGDGTRLSIL.